The subject of this entry is one T cell receptor beta chain. The repertoire was sequenced with immunoSEQ multiplex PCR; TCRdb's copy has only in-frame clones and lacks some. The sample comprises about 340,000 clones, 88% of which are singletons, and more than 5.5% rests with the top ten. This CDR3 has 15 amino acids. CDR1 LNHDA and CDR2 SQIVND come from the germline V gene (reference sequence). Trimming took 4 bases from V and 5 from J; bases not matched to a gene: 8. This sample was included in a study of blood T cell repertoires in COVID-19. The sample comprised peripheral blood. V usage is TRBV19 and J usage is TRBJ1-5; 7 bases align to TRBD1. The TCR sequence derives from an older woman with COVID-19, enrolled during active disease. The CDR3 DNA sequence: TGTGCCAGTAGTAGAGGGACAGACCTTTATCAGCCCCAGCATTTT. It encodes CASSRGTDLYQPQHF.